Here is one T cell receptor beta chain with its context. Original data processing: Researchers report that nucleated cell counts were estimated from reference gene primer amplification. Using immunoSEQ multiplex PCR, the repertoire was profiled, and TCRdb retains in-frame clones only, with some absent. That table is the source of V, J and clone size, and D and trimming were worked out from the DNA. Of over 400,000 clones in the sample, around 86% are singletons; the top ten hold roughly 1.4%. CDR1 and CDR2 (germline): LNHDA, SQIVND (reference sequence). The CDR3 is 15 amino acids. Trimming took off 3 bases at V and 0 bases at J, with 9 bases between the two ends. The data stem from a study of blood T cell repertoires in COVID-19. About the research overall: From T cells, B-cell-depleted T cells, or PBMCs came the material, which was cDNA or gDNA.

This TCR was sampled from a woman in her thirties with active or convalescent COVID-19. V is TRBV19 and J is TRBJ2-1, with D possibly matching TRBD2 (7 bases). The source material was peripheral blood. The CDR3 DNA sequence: TGTGCCAGTAGTATGGCGGGGGCCTCCTACAATGAGCAGTTCTTC. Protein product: CASSMAGASYNEQFF.